This T cell receptor beta chain was identified in a study of CD8 T cells in Susac syndrome. Worth noting for this clonotype: Its antigen is as yet unknown.

CDR1 and CDR2 from the germline V gene are MGHRA and YSYEKL. V lost 6 bases and J 7 bases, leaving 21 bases between the germline ends. The CDR3 totals 16 residues. A quantity of about 0.5 to 1 ug RNA underwent reverse transcription using random hexamers. Each CDR3 protein gets one entry after TCRdb re-called the immunoSEQ multiplex PCR reads with MiXCR. The profile shows about 430,000 distinct CDR3 sequences, 85% of them singletons. Study-wide findings and caveats: A relatively small number of individuals underwent TCR sequencing and HLA analysis.

Material: CD8+ T cells from PBMCs. The genes are TRBV4-1 and TRBJ1-4; D unresolved. The origin of this receptor is a human donor with multiple sclerosis. CDR3: CASSLFCAGLSEKLFF. The CDR3 DNA sequence: TGCGCCAGCAGTCTGTTTTGTGCAGGCTTAAGTGAAAAACTGTTTTTT.